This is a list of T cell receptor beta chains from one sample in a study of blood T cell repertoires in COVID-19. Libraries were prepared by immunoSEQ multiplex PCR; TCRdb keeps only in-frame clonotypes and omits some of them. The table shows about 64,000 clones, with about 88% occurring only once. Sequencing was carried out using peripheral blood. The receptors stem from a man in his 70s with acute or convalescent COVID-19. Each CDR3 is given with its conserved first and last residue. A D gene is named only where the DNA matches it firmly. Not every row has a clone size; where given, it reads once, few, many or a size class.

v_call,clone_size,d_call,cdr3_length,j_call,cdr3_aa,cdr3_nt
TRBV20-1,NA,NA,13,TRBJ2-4,CSASLLRENIQYF,TGCAGTGCTAGTCTACTCAGGGAAAACATTCAGTACTTC
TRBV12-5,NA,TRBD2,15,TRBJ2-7,CASGFGFGTSYEQYF,TGTGCTAGTGGTTTTGGCTTCGGGACTAGCTACGAGCAGTACTTC
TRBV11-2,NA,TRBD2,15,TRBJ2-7,CASSSFGGNSYEQYF,TGTGCCAGCAGCTCTTTCGGGGGGAACTCCTACGAGCAGTACTTC
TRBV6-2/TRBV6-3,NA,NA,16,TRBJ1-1,CASSYSRWDWNTEAFF,TGTGCCAGCAGTTACTCGAGGTGGGACTGGAACACTGAAGCTTTCTTT
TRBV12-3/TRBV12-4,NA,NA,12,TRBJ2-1,CASSSNYHEQFF,TGTGCCAGCAGCTCAAACTACCATGAGCAGTTCTTC
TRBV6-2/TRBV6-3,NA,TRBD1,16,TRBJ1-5,CASSYSLDRGDQPQHF,TGTGCCAGCAGTTACTCCCTAGACAGGGGGGATCAGCCCCAGCATTTT
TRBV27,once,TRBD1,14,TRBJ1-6,CASSLTGVRSPLHF,TGTGCCAGCAGTCTCACAGGGGTTCGTTCACCCCTCCACTTT
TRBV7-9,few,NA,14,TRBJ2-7,CASSLGHGGYEQYF,TGTGCCAGCAGCCTGGGTCACGGCGGCTACGAGCAGTACTTC
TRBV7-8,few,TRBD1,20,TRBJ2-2,CASSLVITTTGGGNTGELFF,TGTGCCAGCAGCTTAGTAATAACTACCACAGGGGGCGGTAACACCGGGGAGCTGTTTTTT
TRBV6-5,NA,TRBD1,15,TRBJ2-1,CASSYRDRGSNEQFF,TGTGCCAGCAGTTACCGGGACAGGGGTTCCAATGAGCAGTTCTTC
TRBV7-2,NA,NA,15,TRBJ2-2,CASRLGSGNTGELFF,TGTGCCTCAAGATTAGGTAGCGGAAACACCGGGGAGCTGTTTTTT
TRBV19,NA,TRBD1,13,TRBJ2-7,CASRGQGTYEQYF,TGTGCCAGTAGGGGACAGGGAACCTACGAGCAGTACTTC
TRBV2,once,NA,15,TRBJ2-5,CASSRGGGRQETQYF,TGTGCCAGCAGTAGGGGTGGGGGCAGACAAGAGACCCAGTACTTC
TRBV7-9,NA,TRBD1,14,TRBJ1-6,CASSSTGSNSPLHF,TGTGCCAGCAGCTCGACAGGGAGTAATTCACCCCTCCACTTT
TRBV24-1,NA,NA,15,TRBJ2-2,CATSDPRQATGELFF,TGTGCCACCAGTGACCCCCGACAAGCCACCGGGGAGCTGTTTTTT
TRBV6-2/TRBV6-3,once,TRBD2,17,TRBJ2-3,CASSRGLSGGASDTQYF,TGTGCCAGCAGTAGGGGACTTAGCGGGGGGGCCAGTGATACGCAGTATTTT
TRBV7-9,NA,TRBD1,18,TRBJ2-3,CASSLASTRDRGTDTQYF,TGTGCCAGCAGCTTAGCGTCAACCCGGGACAGGGGAACAGATACGCAGTATTTT
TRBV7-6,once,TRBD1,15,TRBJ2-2,CASSLGQGNTGELFF,TGTGCCAGCAGCTTGGGACAGGGGAACACCGGGGAGCTGTTTTTT
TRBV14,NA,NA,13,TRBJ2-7,CASSLVREREQYF,TGTGCCAGCAGCCTCGTAAGAGAGAGGGAGCAGTACTTC
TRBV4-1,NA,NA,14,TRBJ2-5,CASSQDNRQETQYF,TGCGCCAGCAGCCAAGATAACAGGCAAGAGACCCAGTACTTC
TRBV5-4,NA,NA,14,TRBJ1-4,CASSPDSSNEKLFF,TGTGCCAGCAGCCCGGACAGTTCTAATGAAAAACTGTTTTTT
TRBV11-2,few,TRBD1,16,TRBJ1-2,CASTPTGTAINYGYTF,TGTGCCAGCACCCCAACCGGGACAGCTATTAACTATGGCTACACCTTC
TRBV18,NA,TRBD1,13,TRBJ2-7,CASLTGSNYEQYF,TGTGCCAGCTTGACAGGGAGCAACTACGAGCAGTACTTC